Presented here are 32 T cell receptor beta chains from one specimen sequenced in a study of blood T cell repertoires in COVID-19. Clones were read by immunoSEQ multiplex PCR, and TCRdb kept only the in-frame ones, dropping some. The table lists over 150,000 clones, under 80% of them singletons. The source material was peripheral blood. The receptor set was obtained from a woman between 45 and 65 years old with acute or convalescent COVID-19.

V is TRBV14 and J is TRBJ1-6; weak D call: TRBD1 (5 bases). The CDR3 is 15 amino acids. Looked up from germline, CDR1 is SGHDN and CDR2 is FVKESK. V was pared by 6 bases and J by 0 bases, with 9 bases between. Here the CDR3 reads CASRLGGSYNSPLHF. The CDR3 coding sequence is TGTGCCAGCAGACTCGGGGGCTCCTATAATTCACCCCTCCACTTT.

In this sample, this clone turned up a few times. This chain connects TRBV5-6 to TRBJ1-2; D ambiguous. Trimming pared 5 bases from V and 8 bases from J, leaving 25 bases between. The CDR3 length is 16 residues. Germline loops: CDR1 SGHDT, CDR2 YYEEEE. The CDR3 sequence is CASRLTSGLITGGYTF. The CDR3 coding sequence is TGTGCCAGCAGACTTACATCCGGGTTGATCACCGGGGGCTACACCTTC.

The chain employs TRBV6-5 and TRBJ1-2, with D unresolved. V was clipped by 1 base and J by 2 bases, with 11 bases between them. The CDR3 has 15 residues. CDR1 MNHEY and CDR2 SVGAGI come from the germline V gene. The CDR3 here is CASSYLTGPNYGYTF. The CDR3 bases are TGTGCCAGCAGTTACTTGACGGGTCCCAACTATGGCTACACCTTC.

The J gene is TRBJ1-6, the V gene TRBV27; a weak D match, TRBD1 (6 bases). The CDR3 loop spans 14 amino acids. Germline-derived CDR1 and CDR2 are MNHEY and SMNVEV (reference sequence). With 2 bases removed from V and 11 bases from J, the gap between germline ends came to 13 bases. The DNA for the CDR3 is TGTGCCAGCAGTTTACAGGGGTGGGTTACACCCCTCCACTTT. This encodes CASSLQGWVTPLHF.

The chain is built from TRBV19 and TRBJ2-2; 7 bases map to TRBD2. CDR3 length: 13 residues. Per the germline V gene, CDR1 is LNHDA and CDR2 is SQIVND (reference sequence). Trimming cost V 10 bases and J 3 bases; bases outside gene matches: 5. The CDR3 loop is CATEAGDTGELFF. The CDR3 coding sequence is TGTGCCACGGAGGCGGGAGACACCGGGGAGCTGTTTTTT.

The chain employs TRBV5-1 and TRBJ1-6; the match to TRBD1 covers 11 bases. The V gene end was trimmed by 3 bases and the J gene end by 9 bases; junction bases not matched to a gene: 2. Germline V gene data show CDR1 as SGHRS and CDR2 as YFSETQ. The CDR3 has 14 amino acids. The CDR3 nucleotides are TGCGCCAGCAGCTCGGACAGGGGGCTTTCACCCCTCCACTTT. Protein sequence: CASSSDRGLSPLHF.

The V call is TRBV18, the J call TRBJ2-7; 8 bases match TRBD2. CDR3 length: 15 residues. Trimming at V came to 6 bases and at J to 4 bases, leaving 11 bases not matched to a gene. Per germline, CDR1 KGHSH and CDR2 LQKENI. The CDR3 nucleotides are TGTGCCAGCTCTTTTCTCGGGGGGGAAATTTACGAGCAGTACTTC. Its translation: CASSFLGGEIYEQYF.

In the case of this clone: The junction does not match germline at one end; this may be a read error. J is TRBJ2-6 and V is TRBV7-7; D gene unclear. CDR1 is SSHAT, CDR2 FNYEAQ, per germline (reference sequence). The CDR3 extends over 13 amino acids. In nucleotides, the CDR3 is TGTGCTAGCAGCGAGTCTGGGGCCAACGTCCTGACTTTC. This codes for CASSESGANVLTF. The variable domain in full, completed from reference TRBV7-7 and TRBJ2-6, reads GAGVSQSPRYKVTKRGQDVTLRCDPISSHATLYWYQQALGQGPEFLTYFNYEAQPDKSGLPSDRFSAERPEGSISTLTIQRTEQRDSAMYRCASSESGANVLTFGAGSRLTVL.

Details on this clone: Its ends do not fully match the called genes, so a read error is possible. This rearrangement joins TRBV19 to TRBJ2-2, with TRBD2 as a possible D gene (5 bases). Per germline, CDR1 LNHDA and CDR2 SQIVND (reference sequence). CDR3 length: 14 amino acids. CDR3 nucleotides: TGTGCCAGTAGAATAGGAGGCGAGACCGGGGAGCTGTTTTTT. It codes for CASRIGGETGELFF.

The V call is TRBV6-5, the J call TRBJ2-7, with 7 nucleotides matching TRBD1. Losses at the gene ends were 3 bases for V and 2 bases for J; bases not matched to a gene: 10. The germline V gene has CDR1 MNHEY and CDR2 SVGAGI. The CDR3 is 16 amino acids. CDR3 region: CASSYPSRQGPYEQYF. DNA for the CDR3: TGTGCCAGCAGTTATCCCTCCCGACAGGGACCCTACGAGCAGTACTTC.

The chain is built from TRBV19 and TRBJ1-1; TRBD1 is a possible D gene (6 bases). Per the germline V gene, CDR1 is LNHDA and CDR2 is SQIVND (reference sequence). V was clipped by 0 bases and J by 1 base, with 18 bases between them. This CDR3 has 18 amino acids. The chain's CDR3 is CASSIDLLPGVGNTEAFF. CDR3 bases: TGTGCCAGTAGTATAGATCTATTGCCAGGGGTAGGGAACACTGAAGCTTTCTTT.

CDR3 nucleotides: TGTGCCACCAGTGAGCCCCCGGGACAGGCCTACAATGAGCAGTTCTTC. Protein: CATSEPPGQAYNEQFF. V is TRBV24-1 and J is TRBJ2-1; the match to TRBD1 covers 8 bases. Germline CDR1 and CDR2: KGHDR and SFDVKD. V shed 4 bases and J 2 bases; nucleotides not matched to a gene: 6. This CDR3 comprises 16 residues.

V is TRBV7-8 and J is TRBJ1-6; 9 positions agree with TRBD1. Per germline, CDR1 SGHVS and CDR2 FQNEAQ. V lost 3 bases to trimming and J lost 16 bases; unmatched junction nucleotides: 4. The length of the CDR3 is 12 residues. In nucleotides, the CDR3 is TGTGCCAGCAGCTTCGACAGGGGGAAGCTCCACTTT. This encodes CASSFDRGKLHF.

The rearrangement links TRBV2 to TRBJ1-6; 7 bases agree with TRBD1. The ends lost 1 base at V and 6 bases at J; junction bases unmatched: 3. This CDR3 contains 15 residues. The germline V gene encodes CDR1 SNHLY and CDR2 FYNNEI. CDR3 sequence (DNA): TGTGCCAGCAGTGAAGGGACAGGACGTAATTCACCCCTCCACTTT. It yields the protein CASSEGTGRNSPLHF.

V gene TRBV7-2 combines with J gene TRBJ1-2; no definite D call. The germline V gene has CDR1 SGHTA and CDR2 FQGNSA. The CDR3 length is 11 residues. The germline V and J ends were trimmed by 3 bases and 9 bases, with 8 bases remaining between them. The CDR3 sequence is CASSFGESYTF. The CDR3 bases are TGTGCCAGCAGCTTCGGGGAAAGCTACACCTTC.

The rearrangement joins TRBV18 to TRBJ2-2; weak D call: TRBD1 (6 bases). The CDR3 loop spans 15 amino acids. Germline assignment: CDR1 KGHSH and CDR2 LQKENI. Trimming removed 4 bases at V and 1 base at J, with 10 bases between. CDR3 protein: CASSLLQGNTGELFF. The CDR3 nucleotides are TGTGCCAGCTCACTATTACAGGGGAACACCGGGGAGCTGTTTTTT.

The chain is built from TRBV30 and TRBJ1-3, with unresolved D. This CDR3 spans 14 amino acids. Germline values: CDR1 GTSNPN, CDR2 SVGIG (reference sequence). The germline V and J ends were trimmed by 1 base and 0 bases, with 7 bases remaining between them. The DNA of the CDR3 is TGTGCCTGGAGTGATTCGTCCTCTGGAAACACCATATATTTT. Protein sequence: CAWSDSSSGNTIYF. Based on the CDR3 plus reference TRBV30 and TRBJ1-3, the full variable domain is SQTIHQWPATLVQPVGSPLSLECTVEGTSNPNLYWYRQAAGRGLQLLFYSVGIGQISSEVPQNLSASRPQDRQFILSSKKLLLSDSGFYLCAWSDSSSGNTIYFGEGSWLTVV.

This chain uses TRBV4-1 with TRBJ1-5; D perhaps matches TRBD1 (5 bases). Germline assignment: CDR1 MGHRA and CDR2 YSYEKL. Trimming took 8 bases from V and 4 from J, leaving 21 bases between them. There are 16 residues in the CDR3. The CDR3 DNA follows: TGCGCCAGCTCGCGCCTCCCGACGGCAGGGAATCAGCCCCAGCATTTT. Residues: CASSRLPTAGNQPQHF.

The V call is TRBV20-1, the J call TRBJ2-5; D call uncertain. Germline V CDR1 and CDR2: DFQATT, SNEGSKA (reference sequence). The CDR3 is 8 amino acids. Trimming removed 8 bases from V and 8 bases from J, with 6 bases in between. The CDR3 sequence: CSPSTQYF. CDR3 sequence (DNA): TGCAGTCCGAGCACCCAGTACTTC.

The V call is TRBV5-1, the J call TRBJ2-3, with D perhaps TRBD1 (6 bases). This CDR3 has 13 amino acids. V lost 5 bases to trimming and J lost 4 bases, with 11 bases between them. Germline V gene sequence: CDR1 SGHRS, CDR2 YFSETQ. The CDR3 reads CASRGGSPDTQYF. The CDR3 coding sequence is TGCGCCAGCAGAGGGGGTAGTCCAGATACGCAGTATTTT.

The V and J genes are TRBV6-5 and TRBJ2-2, with a weak D call TRBD1 (5 bases). The CDR3 totals 13 residues. The germline V gene encodes CDR1 MNHEY and CDR2 SVGAGI. Trimming removed 6 bases at V and 6 bases at J, with 11 bases between. CDR3 protein: CASRIRGSGELFF. CDR3 in DNA: TGTGCCAGCAGGATAAGGGGTTCCGGGGAGCTGTTTTTT.

The chain links TRBV7-7 to TRBJ1-1; 8 nucleotides line up with TRBD1. The CDR3 covers 13 residues. The V gene end was trimmed by 4 bases and the J gene end by 5 bases; junction bases not matched to a gene: 3. Germline lookup yields CDR1 SSHAT and CDR2 FNYEAQ (reference sequence). This chain's CDR3 is CASSSRQGTEAFF. CDR3 DNA: TGTGCCAGCAGCTCCCGACAGGGGACTGAAGCTTTCTTT.

The rearrangement joins TRBV18 to TRBJ1-1, with D possibly TRBD1 on 5 matching bases. Trimming stripped 8 bases from V and 0 bases from J, with 19 bases between. The CDR3 covers 16 residues. CDR1 and CDR2 from the germline V gene are KGHSH and LQKENI. CDR3 sequence: CASVRDAGRVNTEAFF. Written as DNA, the CDR3 is TGTGCCAGCGTCAGGGATGCAGGGAGGGTGAACACTGAAGCTTTCTTT.

The chain has TRBV25-1 and TRBJ1-2, with 11 bases lining up with TRBD1. V lost 8 bases, J lost 1 base, and 9 bases stayed unmatched. Per the germline V gene, CDR1 is MGHDK and CDR2 is SYGVNS. The CDR3 has 16 amino acids. CDR3 sequence reads: CASAPDRGLGNYGYTF. The DNA for the CDR3 is TGTGCCAGCGCCCCGGACAGGGGGCTAGGTAACTATGGCTACACCTTC.

The V gene is TRBV27, the J gene TRBJ2-7, with 7 nucleotides matching TRBD1. Germline loops: CDR1 MNHEY, CDR2 SMNVEV (reference sequence). V gave up 6 bases and J gave up 3 bases; unmatched junction bases: 11. This CDR3 spans 15 amino acids. The CDR3 spells CASSLVGTAGYEQYF. DNA for the CDR3: TGTGCCAGCAGCCTGGTCGGGACAGCTGGCTACGAGCAGTACTTC.

This sequence joins TRBV5-4 and TRBJ2-7; 10 bases map to TRBD1. Per germline, CDR1 SGHNT and CDR2 YYREEE (reference sequence). The junction had 6 bases not matched to a gene; V was cut back by 1 base and J by 5 bases. The CDR3 extends over 15 amino acids. The CDR3 DNA is TGTGCCAGCAGCTTGCGGGACAGGGGTCGGAACGAGCAGTACTTC. Translated: CASSLRDRGRNEQYF.

This clone was seen a single time. J is TRBJ1-5 and V is TRBV6-2 or TRBV6-3, with D possibly being TRBD1 (5 bases). Germline-derived CDR1 and CDR2 are MNHEY and SVGEGT. V was trimmed by 2 bases and J by 6 bases, leaving 14 bases between them. The CDR3 contains 15 residues. This CDR3 reads CASSYAGGSVQPQHF. The CDR3 region has the DNA TGTGCCAGCAGTTACGCTGGGGGGTCTGTTCAGCCCCAGCATTTT.

The chain joins TRBV5-1 to TRBJ1-2; possible D gene TRBD1, 5 bases. Germline lookup yields CDR1 SGHRS and CDR2 YFSETQ. The CDR3 is 14 amino acids. V was trimmed by 4 bases and J by 2 bases, leaving 12 bases between them. This CDR3 reads CASSRRDLNYGYTF. The DNA of the CDR3 is TGCGCCAGCAGCCGGAGGGACCTCAACTATGGCTACACCTTC.

The genes are TRBV28 and TRBJ1-6; unclear D gene. Germline V gene data show CDR1 as MDHEN and CDR2 as SYDVKM. V was cut by 3 bases and J by 0 bases, with 9 bases left in between. The CDR3 has 16 residues. The CDR3 DNA follows: TGTGCCAGCAGTTTCGGTCCGAGCTCCTATAATTCACCCCTCCACTTT. It codes for CASSFGPSSYNSPLHF.

This chain uses TRBV6-5 with TRBJ1-1, with unresolved D. CDR3 length equals 15 residues. Trimming removed 0 bases at V and 1 base at J, with 9 bases between. Germline V gene sequence: CDR1 MNHEY, CDR2 SVGAGI. DNA for the CDR3: TGTGCCAGCAGTTACTCGAATCGACAGAACACTGAAGCTTTCTTT. This gives the protein CASSYSNRQNTEAFF.

The chain joins TRBV7-8 to TRBJ1-5, with TRBD1 matching over 10 bases. V shed 3 bases and J 4 bases; nucleotides not matched to a gene: 6. The length of the CDR3 is 16 residues. The germline V gene encodes CDR1 SGHVS and CDR2 FQNEAQ. CDR3 region: CASSLWDRGINQPQHF. CDR3 DNA: TGTGCCAGCAGCTTGTGGGACAGGGGTATAAATCAGCCCCAGCATTTT.

The V gene is TRBV7-9, the J gene TRBJ1-6, with 9 bases aligning to TRBD1. The germline V gene has CDR1 SEHNR and CDR2 FQNEAQ (reference sequence). V lost 4 bases, J lost 9 bases, and 13 bases stayed unmatched. The CDR3 has 17 amino acids. The CDR3 nucleotides are TGTGCCAGCAGCTCCGCGCCGGGACAGGGTGTCGGTTCACCCCTCCACTTT. It yields the protein CASSSAPGQGVGSPLHF.